The present T cell receptor beta chain was sequenced within a study of blood T cell repertoires in COVID-19. Whole-study context: Samples taken during acute and convalescent COVID-19 were collected in the United States, Italy and Spain.

Authors' analysis steps: Quantification of nucleated cells was approximated via reference gene primer amplification. Assay: immunoSEQ multiplex PCR; the TCRdb copy retains only in-frame clones and omits some. The V and J calls and clone size were taken over from that table, and D and trimming were inferred from the DNA. The sample comprises under 110,000 clones, 71% of which are singletons, and approximately 0.9% rests with the top ten. J was trimmed by 7 bases and V by 1 base; bases with no gene match: 8. The CDR3 has 15 amino acids. Germline CDR1 and CDR2: MGHRA and YSYEKL. The specimen sequenced was peripheral blood. The genes are TRBV4-1 and TRBJ2-5; 8 bases are shared with TRBD1. The sequence was obtained from a human donor with acute or convalescent COVID-19. The donor label of this sample is uncertain. The DNA for the CDR3 is TGCGCCAGCAGCCAAGTGGGACAGGCGCGAGGGACCCAGTACTTC. Residues: CASSQVGQARGTQYF.